This T cell receptor beta chain was captured by sequencing in a study of T cell responses to AZD1222 COVID-19 vaccine (dated by TCRdb to the early 2020s). With regard to the full study: TCR sequencing covered 233 trial participants: around 210 given two doses of AZD1222 and 26 given two doses of MenACWY control vaccine. Enrollment into the trials was organized by age into subgroups of 18-55, 56-69 and 70-plus years, and those subgroups contained roughly 150, 30 and 60 TCR-sequenced participants, respectively. General findings and caveats noted by the study authors: The whole spike protein was spanned by vaccine-associated CD4 TCRs, and dominant responses were seen in regions 160-218 and 743-854. Spike-specific TCR breadth and depth rose significantly after two AZD1222 doses compared with day 0 and with MenACWY recipients. Conclusions about previously exposed vaccinees are limited because only five to seven AZD1222 recipients were SARS-CoV-2 seropositive at baseline. Reportedly, close to half of the unique spike-specific TCRs recognized epitopes lying outside the regions that are mutated in the B.1.351 and B.1.1.7 variants. Most participants were white British and females outnumbered males, and the authors suggested that clonal diversity may have been underestimated. Because no day 14 peak-response samples were available, the repertoires could be characterized only after the peak T cell response. The 56-69-year group was small, and its depth increase did not reach significance, likely because of low power.

The time point label for this specimen denotes: baseline before first vaccination. The sample's treatment or condition label is to be understood as: meningococcal conjugate vaccine given as trial control. Vaccinee samples were obtained from the UK trials COV001 and COV002, which included a single-blind randomized controlled phase 2/3 trial of AZD1222 (ChAdOx1 nCoV-19) in healthy adults. For TCRbeta chain sequencing, PBMC samples were collected from trial participants at day 0 and at day 28 after the second dose. Turning to this clone: Its antigen is unknown. The record has no base qualities; no much larger clone is one base away.

The CDR3 regions of human TCRbeta chains were analyzed by immunosequencing. The paper's data handling went like this. TCRs in the repertoires were compared against a reference library of SARS-CoV-2-specific TCRs that had been generated with the MIRA antigen-specificity platform. Breadth meant the fraction of unique TCRs that were SARS-CoV-2-associated, whereas depth meant the fraction of total T cells that were SARS-CoV-2-associated. Each spike-specific TCR was assigned to its reactive spike region and to a CD4 or CD8 class using the MIRA data. Log10-transformed breadth and depth values were compared by one-way ANOVA with Sidak's multiple comparisons tests. TCRdb re-hosts the immuneACCESS table, in-frame sequences only. Its copies lack some clones; in the studies checked, an unresolved V gene accounts for under half of them, and the cause for the rest is not known. Clone size and the V and J calls come from that table; the DNA yielded D and trimming. Present in this sample are roughly 140,000 clones, 88% of which were seen just once. Of the sample, about 3.7% is held by the ten largest clones.

According to the germline V gene, CDR1 reads SGHRS and CDR2 reads YFSETQ. Counted from cysteine to phenylalanine, this CDR3 has 17 amino acids. Left in the record is the CDR3 DNA by itself, 51 bases read in frame from the first base. The germline V end is reduced by 3 bases and the J end by 3 bases; junction bases left unmatched: 6. The receptor was derived from an adult in good health. The chain is encoded by TRBV5-1 joined to TRBJ2-3; 14 bases in the junction line up with TRBD2. The sample consisted of peripheral blood, taken on day 0 of MenACWY control vaccination. The bases read TGCGCCAGCAGCTCGTGGACTAGCGGGGGGCAGACAGATACGCAGTATTTT. This encodes CASSSWTSGGQTDTQYF.